The next 28 T cell receptor beta chains were all read from a single sample in a study of blood T cells in healthy people across ages. A second PCR of 7 to 11 cycles used a sample-barcoded 5' primer and a J-beta primer mix. MiXCR was run by TCRdb on the 5' RACE reads, yielding one entry per CDR3 protein. Among hundreds of thousands of distinct CDR3 sequences listed, 40% to 50% were seen once. Material: blood. These receptors all come from a man between 60 and 75 years old in good health.

This clonotype was seen a few times. The chain carries TRBV20-1 and TRBJ2-1; no clear D. Germline values: CDR1 DFQATT, CDR2 SNEGSKA (reference sequence). The CDR3 consists of 16 residues. V lost 6 bases and J 0 bases, leaving 18 bases between the germline ends. The CDR3: CSASTPGRSSYNEQFF. CDR3 DNA: TGCAGTGCCTCCACCCCCGGCCGTAGCTCCTACAATGAGCAGTTCTTC.

The V call is TRBV30, the J call TRBJ1-4, with 8 positions matching TRBD1. In germline, CDR1 is GTSNPN, CDR2 SVGIG (reference sequence). The ends lost 4 bases at V and 5 bases at J; junction bases unmatched: 3. The CDR3 consists of 13 residues. CDR3 residues: CAWIDRGNEKLFF. The CDR3 bases are TGTGCCTGGATCGACAGGGGAAATGAAAAACTGTTTTTT.

This clonotype came up many times. This rearrangement joins TRBV5-1 to TRBJ2-1, with a tentative D call TRBD2 (5 bases). Germline V lookup: CDR1 SGHRS, CDR2 YFSETQ. The CDR3 consists of 13 residues. The V end lost 7 bases, the J end lost 4 bases, and 12 bases lay between the germline ends. The DNA for the CDR3 is TGCGCCAGCGGAGGTCCGGGGTACAATGAGCAGTTCTTC. Translating it yields CASGGPGYNEQFF.

This clonotype appeared a few times. The chain is built from TRBV12-3 or TRBV12-4 and TRBJ1-2; D call uncertain. The length of the CDR3 is 13 residues. The ends were cut back, 2 bases at V and 4 bases at J, with 8 bases in the middle. The CDR3 loop reads CASSLSAGYGYTF. DNA for the CDR3: TGTGCCAGCAGTTTATCAGCAGGCTATGGCTACACCTTC.

This chain uses TRBV4-2 with TRBJ1-1, with TRBD1 matching 11 bases. This CDR3 comprises 17 residues. V lost 4 bases to trimming and J lost 2 bases; unmatched junction nucleotides: 9. Germline V gene sequence: CDR1 LGHNA, CDR2 YNFKEQ. The CDR3 spells CASSLRDRGRSNTEAFF. Here the CDR3 DNA reads TGTGCCAGCAGCCTCCGGGACAGGGGGAGAAGCAACACTGAAGCTTTCTTT.

The table lists this clonotype with a count of one. The V gene is TRBV4-2, the J gene TRBJ2-5; D gene ambiguous. The CDR3 totals 16 residues. CDR1 is LGHNA, CDR2 YNFKEQ, per germline. Trimming left V 2 bases short and J 5 bases short, with 18 bases between. Here the CDR3 reads CASSQTGDSGWETQYF. The CDR3 nucleotides are TGTGCCAGCAGCCAAACCGGAGATAGTGGGTGGGAGACCCAGTACTTC.

J is TRBJ2-7 and V is TRBV15; 7 bases are shared with TRBD1. With the DNA end fitting TRBJ2-5 better, the J assignment may be wrong. Germline V lookup: CDR1 LNHNV, CDR2 YYDKDF (reference sequence). The CDR3 length is 13 residues. CDR3 amino acids: CATKTGSLETQYF. The CDR3 nucleotides are TGTGCCACCAAGACAGGGTCTTTAGAGACCCAGTACTTC.

As regards this clonotype: A junction end diverges from the germline sequence, so it may reflect a read error. The chain has TRBV6-6 and TRBJ2-5; 7 bases align to TRBD1. Germline V gene lookup returns CDR1 MNHNY and CDR2 SVGAGI (reference sequence). The CDR3 consists of 15 residues. The CDR3 is CASSRSWDRQESQYF. The CDR3 DNA is TGTGCCAGCAGTAGGTCCTGGGACAGACAAGAGTCCCAGTACTTC.

V usage is TRBV14 and J usage is TRBJ2-5, with TRBD2 identical over 11 bases. The germline V gene has CDR1 SGHDN and CDR2 FVKESK. The CDR3 consists of 17 residues. Germline trimming cut 6 bases from V and 5 bases from J; bases unmatched to any gene: 14. Here the CDR3 DNA reads TGTGCCAGCAGTCGACAATTACTAGCGGGGGTCAAGGAGACCCAGTACTTC. Amino acid sequence: CASSRQLLAGVKETQYF.

This clonotype was seen more than once but under ten times. The J gene is TRBJ1-2, the V gene TRBV28; 7 nucleotides align to TRBD1. Trimming took 5 bases from V and 5 from J; bases not matched to a gene: 8. Germline loops: CDR1 MDHEN, CDR2 SYDVKM. The CDR3 runs to 14 residues. CDR3 loop: CASSVLTGQYGYTF. As DNA, the CDR3 is TGTGCCAGCAGTGTCTTGACAGGGCAATATGGCTACACCTTC.

The rearrangement links TRBV14 to TRBJ2-5; possibly TRBD2 for D (7 bases). The CDR3 has 16 amino acids. V lost 1 base, J lost 6 bases, and 18 bases lay in between. Germline V gene lookup returns CDR1 SGHDN and CDR2 FVKESK. The CDR3 loop reads CASSQGARGAQKTQYF. The CDR3 DNA sequence: TGTGCCAGCAGCCAAGGGGCTCGGGGGGCACAAAAGACCCAGTACTTC.

This clonotype appeared a few times. This chain uses TRBV28 with TRBJ2-1, with TRBD2 matching 9 bases. The CDR3 has 15 amino acids. Germline V CDR1 and CDR2: MDHEN, SYDVKM. Trimming at V came to 2 bases and at J to 8 bases, leaving 7 bases not matched to a gene. CDR3 nucleotides: TGTGCCAGCAGTTTAGGGGCTAGCGGGGACGATGAGCAGTTCTTC. As protein: CASSLGASGDDEQFF.

This clonotype has ten or more counts. The CDR3 nucleotides are TGTGCCAGCAGCTCGGGGGCTAGCGAGATATACGAGCAGTACTTC. It specifies CASSSGASEIYEQYF. The chain has TRBV7-2 and TRBJ2-7; either TRBD1 or TRBD2 may fit D (6 bases each). CDR3 length: 15 residues. Per germline, CDR1 SGHTA and CDR2 FQGNSA. V was trimmed by 4 bases and J by 4 bases, leaving 17 bases between them.

This chain uses TRBV6-1 with TRBJ2-7; 10 positions agree with TRBD1. V was clipped by 5 bases and J by 2 bases; unmatched bases: 9. CDR3 length: 16 residues. Germline CDR1 MNHNS, CDR2 SASEGT. CDR3 nucleotide sequence: TGTGCCAGCAGTAAGGACCGGGACAGGGGCACCTACGAGCAGTACTTC. Its protein product is CASSKDRDRGTYEQYF.

The gene calls are TRBV7-8 and TRBJ2-3; TRBD2 matches 7 bases. With V trimmed by 5 bases and J by 3 bases, 11 bases remained unmatched. Germline CDR1 reads SGHVS; CDR2 reads FQNEAQ. The CDR3 runs to 16 residues. The CDR3 region is CASSLMGGVGTDTQYF. The CDR3 bases are TGTGCCAGCAGCCTCATGGGGGGGGTAGGGACAGATACGCAGTATTTT.

The chain employs TRBV12-3 or TRBV12-4 and TRBJ2-7, with D tentatively TRBD1 (7 bases). The CDR3 contains 15 residues. Trimming left V 5 bases short and J 0 bases short, with 14 bases between. The CDR3, as DNA: TGTGCCAGCAGTCCACCTCAGGGGGGCTCCTACGAGCAGTACTTC. It is translated as CASSPPQGGSYEQYF.

The chain carries TRBV7-2 and TRBJ2-7; D gene unclear. Per the germline V gene, CDR1 is SGHTA and CDR2 is FQGNSA. Trimming stripped 2 bases from V and 0 bases from J, with 11 bases between. CDR3 size: 15 residues. This CDR3 is CASSLSSSTSYEQYF. The CDR3, as DNA: TGTGCCAGCAGCTTAAGTTCCTCAACCTCCTACGAGCAGTACTTC.

Comment on this clonotype: A much larger clone differs by one base, so this may be a read error. The chain joins TRBV10-3 to TRBJ2-7; the D gene could be TRBD1 or TRBD2 (6 bases each). Germline lookup yields CDR1 ENHRY and CDR2 SYGVKD. The CDR3 totals 15 residues. In DNA form, the CDR3 reads TGTACCATCAGCGGTTCGGGGGCGCCTTCCTACGAGCAGTACTTC. Its translation is CTISGSGAPSYEQYF.

This clonotype appeared a few times. The chain links TRBV11-2 to TRBJ2-1, with 7 bases aligning to TRBD1. CDR1 and CDR2 from the germline V gene are SGHAT and FQNNGV. The V segment lost 3 bases and the J segment 8 bases; nucleotides outside the gene matches: 10. The length of the CDR3 is 15 residues. CDR3 region: CASSLEIQGWDEQFF. CDR3 DNA sequence: TGTGCCAGCAGCTTGGAAATACAGGGGTGGGATGAGCAGTTCTTC. The entire variable domain, with the rest obtained from reference TRBV11-2 and TRBJ2-1, is as follows: EAGVAQSPRYKIIEKRQSVAFWCNPISGHATLYWYQQILGQGPKLLIQFQNNGVVDDSQLPKDRFSAERLKGVDSTLKIQPAKLEDSAVYLCASSLEIQGWDEQFFGPGTRLTVL.

This clonotype occurred many times. V and J are TRBV27 and TRBJ2-5, with 12 bases matching TRBD1. This CDR3 has 15 residues. V gave up 11 bases and J gave up 5 bases; unmatched junction bases: 12. Germline V gene data show CDR1 as MNHEY and CDR2 as SMNVEV (reference sequence). CDR3 bases: TGTGCCGTGAAATCCGGGACAGGGGGCGGTGAGACCCAGTACTTC. It is translated as CAVKSGTGGGETQYF.

The chain carries TRBV20-1 and TRBJ2-5; D gene ambiguous. Trimming took 3 bases from V and 11 from J, leaving 16 bases between them. Germline V gives CDR1 DFQATT, CDR2 SNEGSKA (reference sequence). The CDR3 spans 12 residues. This chain's CDR3 is CSASADYLKQYF. The DNA for the CDR3 is TGCAGTGCTAGCGCCGATTATTTAAAGCAGTACTTC.

This clonotype was picked up a small number of times. The chain has TRBV6-5 and TRBJ1-2; D is possibly TRBD1 (6 bases). The germline CDR1 and CDR2 sequences are MNHEY and SVGAGI. There are 14 residues in the CDR3. V was cut by 5 bases and J by 8 bases, with 18 bases left in between. The CDR3 DNA is TGTGCCAGCAGTACGCAGGGAGGGGGAGAAGGCTACACCTTC. It encodes CASSTQGGGEGYTF.

DNA for the CDR3: TGTGCCAGCATAAGGAATCATGAGCAGTTCTTC. Translation gives CASIRNHEQFF. The J gene is TRBJ2-1, the V gene TRBV27; no clear D gene. V lost 7 bases, J lost 8 bases, and 9 bases lay in between. The CDR3 runs 11 residues. Germline CDR1 reads MNHEY; CDR2 reads SMNVEV (reference sequence).

This clonotype showed up just once. The V gene is TRBV28, the J gene TRBJ2-7; 12 nucleotides agree with TRBD2. The CDR3 has 17 amino acids. V was pared by 6 bases and J by 2 bases, with 11 bases of the junction left unmatched. Germline V gene data show CDR1 as MDHEN and CDR2 as SYDVKM. Written as DNA, the CDR3 is TGTGCCAGCAGACGGGAACTAGCGGGGGGAGGAACCTACGAGCAGTACTTC. Protein sequence: CASRRELAGGGTYEQYF.

The gene calls are TRBV9 and TRBJ2-1; 10 bases match TRBD1. The CDR3 loop spans 17 amino acids. Germline values: CDR1 SGDLS, CDR2 YYNGEE. V gave up 0 bases and J gave up 2 bases; unmatched junction bases: 5. CDR3 loop: CASSVESGQGPYNEQFF. The CDR3 bases are TGTGCCAGCAGCGTAGAATCGGGACAGGGGCCCTACAATGAGCAGTTCTTC.

This sequence joins TRBV2 and TRBJ2-7; D is undetermined. Germline lookup yields CDR1 SNHLY and CDR2 FYNNEI. The CDR3 runs 15 residues. The V end lost 4 bases, the J end lost 1 base, and 14 bases lay between the germline ends. CDR3 amino acids: CASSAQQLQSYEQYF. The CDR3 DNA follows: TGTGCCAGCAGTGCCCAGCAGCTCCAATCCTACGAGCAGTACTTC.

This clonotype has a handful of counts. The CDR3 DNA reads as TGTGCCAGCAGCTTCCAAGTAGCAACTAATGAAAAACTGTTTTTT. Protein sequence: CASSFQVATNEKLFF. The chain has TRBV7-8 and TRBJ1-4; D ambiguous. Germline-derived CDR1 and CDR2 are SGHVS and FQNEAQ. The CDR3 length is 15 residues. V was pared by 3 bases and J by 0 bases, with 8 bases between.

J is TRBJ2-5 and V is TRBV6-6, with D tentatively TRBD1 (5 bases). Germline V lookup: CDR1 MNHNY, CDR2 SVGAGI (reference sequence). Between the trimmed V and J ends, which lost 4 bases and 5 bases, there was a span of 20 bases. The CDR3 extends over 16 amino acids. CDR3 bases: TGTGCCAGCAGTTTAAGCAGGGTCCAATTTGGGGAGACCCAGTACTTC. It is translated as CASSLSRVQFGETQYF.